This T cell receptor (beta chain) was profiled in a study of blood T cell repertoires in COVID-19 (dated by TCRdb to about 2020). The study in broad terms: Samples covering the acute and convalescent phases of COVID-19 were provided by collaborators in the United States, Italy and Spain. The dataset comprised deeply sampled blood TCRbeta repertoires from subjects exposed to, actively infected with, or recovered from COVID-19. Where available, HLA class I and class II types were taken from metadata supplied by the sample provider and were not determined by assay-based typing. The material from the prospective study consisted of cDNA or gDNA derived from T cells, B-cell-depleted T cells, or PBMCs. A de-identified subject ID, COVID-19 status, age in years and sex were almost always included in the sample metadata. Samples came from the ongoing ImmuneRACE study (first 160 participants) plus 1,254 subjects from 6 global collaborators. A freely available public database, intended as a resource for researchers studying the immune response to SARS-CoV-2, is where the repertoires were released.

The immunoSEQ Assay, a bias-controlled multiplex PCR, was used to amplify TCRbeta CDR3 regions from genomic DNA. Under the source paper's analysis protocol: Within the assay, amplification of reference gene primers was used to estimate how many nucleated cells each sample contained. To quantify the absolute abundance of each unique TCRbeta CDR3 rearrangement, sequence reads were collapsed and filtered. For each sample, productive Simpson clonality was calculated as the square root of Simpson's diversity index over productive rearrangements. TCRdb retrieved this table from immuneACCESS and kept in-frame rearrangements only. Not all clones are present; in checked studies, unresolved V genes account for under half, and no reason is known for the remainder. V and J calls plus clone size are reproduced from that table; the DNA served to infer D and trimming. In this sample the table shows around 150,000 clones, more than 75% of which occur a single time. The ten biggest clones cover approximately 9.9% of the sample.

Concerning this clone: Its antigen is still unknown. It has no much larger one-base neighbor in the sample; base qualities were not kept.

Samples from volunteer blood donors who had recovered from COVID-19 were contributed by a second Seattle source. Whole blood was collected in K2EDTA tubes by collaborating institutions according to the institutions' own protocols. For TCRbeta analysis, collaborators shipped samples in one of three forms: frozen whole blood, isolated PBMCs, or DNA extracted from either of those sample types. The investigation overall reported the following: How much clinical and demographic metadata was included differed by source and by participant, and the metadata was provided uncurated.

This receptor was identified in a man aged 55 to 70 who had recovered from COVID-19. The specimen was peripheral blood.

The CDR3 amino acid sequence is: CASSIRDFKAEAFF. The sequenced DNA is TGTGCCAGCAGCATTCGGGATTTTAAGGCTGAAGCTTTCTTT. The chain employs TRBV14 and TRBJ1-1, with the D gene not confidently named. The CDR3 runs 14 amino acids, cysteine and phenylalanine included. The read is trimmed to its CDR3 DNA, 42 bases read in frame from base 1. The germline ends are 16 bases apart after V is trimmed by 5 bases and J by 6 bases. Based on the germline V gene, the CDR1 and CDR2 sequences are SGHDN and FVKESK.